A selection of T cell receptor beta chains follows, all from one sample in a study of shared T cell receptors in the human thymus. The repertoire was sequenced with immunoSEQ multiplex PCR; TCRdb's copy has only in-frame clones and lacks some. The table records about 710,000 clones, 87% of them present only once. These same records also appear under a second study, on human thymus T cells.

Sequencing was done on a sample of thymocytes. The receptors were gathered from a boy in the first two years of life with a congenital heart defect. CDR3s include the opening cysteine and the closing phenylalanine or tryptophan. D genes are given only for firm matches. Size tells how often a clone was seen (once, few, many) or the class of an expanded clone, and some rows leave it out.

DNA: TGTGCCAGCAGCTTAGGGGCTCCGGGGTCCATGGACGAGCAGTACTTC; CDR3: CASSLGAPGSMDEQYF; V: TRBV7-6; size: NA; J: TRBJ2-7; D: NA
DNA: TGTGCCAGCAGTGCGGGGACAGGGGGGCGAGATACGCAGTATTTT; CDR3: CASSAGTGGRDTQYF; V: TRBV6-1; size: NA; J: TRBJ2-3; D: TRBD1
DNA: TGTGCCAGCAGCTCCTCAGATTACAATGAGCAGTTCTTC; CDR3: CASSSSDYNEQFF; V: TRBV9; size: NA; J: TRBJ2-1; D: NA
DNA: TGCGCCAGCAGATTTTACGGGAGGGGGGAGACCCAGTACTTC; CDR3: CASRFYGRGETQYF; V: TRBV5-1; size: NA; J: TRBJ2-5; D: TRBD2
DNA: TGTGCCAGCAGCTACAGCGGGGGGCCTACCTACAATGAGCAGTTCTTC; CDR3: CASSYSGGPTYNEQFF; V: TRBV5-8; size: NA; J: TRBJ2-1; D: TRBD2
DNA: TGTGCCAGCACCAGGGGCAGGGAAAAACTGTTTTTT; CDR3: CASTRGREKLFF; V: TRBV6-5; size: NA; J: TRBJ1-4; D: NA
DNA: TGTGCCAGTGGTACAGCCCGGGGCACTGAAGCTTTCTTT; CDR3: CASGTARGTEAFF; V: TRBV19; size: NA; J: TRBJ1-1; D: NA
DNA: TGTGCCAGCAGAGGTAGCGGGGACTACAATGAGCAGTTCTTC; CDR3: CASRGSGDYNEQFF; V: TRBV7-9; size: NA; J: TRBJ2-1; D: TRBD2
DNA: TGTGCCAGCAGCTCCTCGGGGGGCAGCTCCTACAATGAGCAGTTCTTC; CDR3: CASSSSGGSSYNEQFF; V: TRBV7-9; size: NA; J: TRBJ2-1; D: NA
DNA: TGTGCCAGCAGTTTAAGGGCTAGCGGGGGGGCCGGGGATACGCAGTATTTT; CDR3: CASSLRASGGAGDTQYF; V: TRBV28; size: NA; J: TRBJ2-3; D: TRBD2
DNA: TGCGCCAGCAGCTTGGCCGTCATCGGCAGCGCCTACGAGCAGTACTTC; CDR3: CASSLAVIGSAYEQYF; V: TRBV5-1; size: NA; J: TRBJ2-7; D: NA
DNA: TGTGCCAGCAGTGAAGCGCGGGGGTGGGATAGCAATCAGCCCCAGCATTTT; CDR3: CASSEARGWDSNQPQHF; V: TRBV2; size: NA; J: TRBJ1-5; D: NA
DNA: TGTGCCAGCAGTCCAGGGACAGGAATATACGAGCAGTACTTC; CDR3: CASSPGTGIYEQYF; V: TRBV6-5; size: NA; J: TRBJ2-7; D: TRBD1
DNA: TGTGCCAGCAGTGATATAGCGGTCTCCTACGAGCAGTACTTC; CDR3: CASSDIAVSYEQYF; V: TRBV5-4; size: NA; J: TRBJ2-7; D: NA
DNA: TGTGCCAGCAGCTTGCGTCCTAGCGGACATACGAGGGATACGCAGTATTTT; CDR3: CASSLRPSGHTRDTQYF; V: TRBV5-6; size: NA; J: TRBJ2-3; D: TRBD2
DNA: TGTGCCAGTAGTATTTGGGCAGGGGCGGGCGAGCAGTACTTC; CDR3: CASSIWAGAGEQYF; V: TRBV19; size: NA; J: TRBJ2-7; D: NA
DNA: TGCGCCAGCAGCCAAGATGTGTCGGGCAGGGGGGACACTGAAGCTTTCTTT; CDR3: CASSQDVSGRGDTEAFF; V: TRBV4-1; size: NA; J: TRBJ1-1; D: TRBD1
DNA: TGCGCCAGCAACCAAGATGTGGAGTATCACACCGGGGAGCTGTTTTTT; CDR3: CASNQDVEYHTGELFF; V: TRBV4-3; size: NA; J: TRBJ2-2; D: NA
DNA: TGCGCCAGCAGCCAAACCGCTAGCCCCGGGGAGCTGTTTTTT; CDR3: CASSQTASPGELFF; V: TRBV4-3; size: NA; J: TRBJ2-2; D: NA
DNA: TGTGCCAGCAGCCCCGACCGGGACAGGGATCCGACAAAACTGTTTTTT; CDR3: CASSPDRDRDPTKLFF; V: TRBV7-9; size: NA; J: TRBJ1-4; D: TRBD1
DNA: TGCGCCAGCAGCTTGGACGTCCGGAGCGGGGTATCGGAGACCCAGTACTTC; CDR3: CASSLDVRSGVSETQYF; V: TRBV5-1; size: NA; J: TRBJ2-5; D: TRBD2
DNA: TGTGCCAGCAGTATGGGGCAGGGGGACTATGGCTACACCTTC; CDR3: CASSMGQGDYGYTF; V: TRBV28; size: NA; J: TRBJ1-2; D: TRBD1
DNA: TGCGCCAGCAGCCCGGGAGAAAAACTGTTTTTT; CDR3: CASSPGEKLFF; V: TRBV4-1; size: few; J: TRBJ1-4; D: NA
DNA: TGTGCCAGCAGTTTAGAGGCGTCGGGACAGGGGGCTTGGGAGCAGTACTTC; CDR3: CASSLEASGQGAWEQYF; V: TRBV28; size: NA; J: TRBJ2-7; D: TRBD1
DNA: TGTGCCAGCAGTCGAGTTTTGGGCTCGAATTCACCCCTCCACTTT; CDR3: CASSRVLGSNSPLHF; V: TRBV6-6; size: NA; J: TRBJ1-6; D: NA
DNA: TGCAGCTCATGGAGGGCGACAGATACGCAGTATTTT; CDR3: CSSWRATDTQYF; V: TRBV29-1; size: NA; J: TRBJ2-3; D: NA
DNA: TGTGCCAGCAGTTTTTATAGCAATCAGCCCCAGCATTTT; CDR3: CASSFYSNQPQHF; V: TRBV28; size: few; J: TRBJ1-5; D: NA
DNA: TGTGCCAGCAGCCTGCCGGGACAGGGGGCCAAGTATAGCAATCAGCCCCAGCATTTT; CDR3: CASSLPGQGAKYSNQPQHF; V: TRBV28; size: once; J: TRBJ1-5; D: TRBD1
DNA: TGTGCCAGCAGCTTGAGGTCCCAGGGCAATCAGCCCCAGCATTTT; CDR3: CASSLRSQGNQPQHF; V: TRBV5-8; size: NA; J: TRBJ1-5; D: NA
DNA: TGTGCCTGGAGTTTCTCAGGGGTTACCGGGGAGCTGTTTTTT; CDR3: CAWSFSGVTGELFF; V: TRBV30; size: NA; J: TRBJ2-2; D: NA
DNA: TGCGCCAGCAGCCAAGATCCCGGCGGGGTGAACACTGAAGCTTTCTTT; CDR3: CASSQDPGGVNTEAFF; V: TRBV4-3; size: NA; J: TRBJ1-1; D: NA
DNA: TGTGCCAGCAGCGGAGGACGGGGTGCTAGTTCGAGCTATGGCTACACCTTC; CDR3: CASSGGRGASSSYGYTF; V: TRBV9; size: once; J: TRBJ1-2; D: NA
DNA: TGCGCCAGCAGCCAGGGACTAGCGGGGGACCTTAGGAATGAGCAGTTCTTC; CDR3: CASSQGLAGDLRNEQFF; V: TRBV4-3; size: NA; J: TRBJ2-1; D: TRBD2
DNA: TGTGCCAGCAGCGTAGGCACTAGCGGGAAGGCAAGGGAGTTCTTC; CDR3: CASSVGTSGKAREFF; V: TRBV9; size: NA; J: TRBJ2-1; D: TRBD2
DNA: TGTGCCAGCAGCTGGGGGGACAGGGAAGATGGCTACACCTTC; CDR3: CASSWGDREDGYTF; V: TRBV5-6; size: NA; J: TRBJ1-2; D: TRBD1
DNA: TGCGCCAGCAGCCAAGACTCGACAGCGAGGGAGCTGTTTTTT; CDR3: CASSQDSTARELFF; V: TRBV4-1; size: NA; J: TRBJ2-2; D: NA
DNA: TGTGCCAGCAGTATGGAGGGGGCTCCCGGGGAGCTGTTTTTT; CDR3: CASSMEGAPGELFF; V: TRBV7-9; size: few; J: TRBJ2-2; D: NA
DNA: TGTGCCAGCAGTTTCACTAGCGGGGCGGGCACAGATACGCAGTATTTT; CDR3: CASSFTSGAGTDTQYF; V: TRBV27; size: NA; J: TRBJ2-3; D: TRBD2
DNA: TGTGCCAGCAGCTCTAGCAGGCCGGGGGAGACCCAGTACTTC; CDR3: CASSSSRPGETQYF; V: TRBV7-8; size: NA; J: TRBJ2-5; D: NA
DNA: TGTGCCAGCAGTGGCAGGGGACCTCCCCGCTCCTATAATTCACCCCTCCACTTT; CDR3: CASSGRGPPRSYNSPLHF; V: TRBV6-1; size: NA; J: TRBJ1-6; D: NA
DNA: TGTGCCAGCCAACGAAACACGGGAAACTCGAACACTGAAGCTTTCTTT; CDR3: CASQRNTGNSNTEAFF; V: TRBV19; size: NA; J: TRBJ1-1; D: NA
DNA: TGTGCCAGCAGCCCCGGGGGGGAGGGCCAGAACACCGGGGAGCTGTTTTTT; CDR3: CASSPGGEGQNTGELFF; V: TRBV7-9; size: NA; J: TRBJ2-2; D: TRBD2
DNA: TGTGCCAGCAGCTTAGCCGACAGGCGGAACACTGAAGCTTTCTTT; CDR3: CASSLADRRNTEAFF; V: TRBV7-2; size: NA; J: TRBJ1-1; D: NA
DNA: TGTGCCAGCAGTTTTAGACAGGGACCCTACAATGAGCAGTTCTTC; CDR3: CASSFRQGPYNEQFF; V: TRBV28; size: NA; J: TRBJ2-1; D: TRBD1
DNA: TGCGCCACCTACCCCCGACGGGAAAACACCGGGGAGCTGTTTTTT; CDR3: CATYPRRENTGELFF; V: TRBV10-2; size: NA; J: TRBJ2-2; D: NA
DNA: TGTGCCAGCAGTTACAGCACAGGGGGTACCTACGAGCAGTACTTC; CDR3: CASSYSTGGTYEQYF; V: TRBV6-5; size: NA; J: TRBJ2-7; D: TRBD1
DNA: TGTGCCAGTCAGGGACAGGGACGCGGGTACGAGCAGTACTTC; CDR3: CASQGQGRGYEQYF; V: TRBV27; size: once; J: TRBJ2-7; D: TRBD1
DNA: TGTGCCAGCAGCAACAAGGGGGGGGTCCCCCAAGGGACCCAGTACTTC; CDR3: CASSNKGGVPQGTQYF; V: TRBV5-6; size: NA; J: TRBJ2-5; D: NA
DNA: TGTGCCAGCAGCTTAGTCGGACAGGGGAACACCGGGGAGCTGTTTTTT; CDR3: CASSLVGQGNTGELFF; V: TRBV5-4; size: NA; J: TRBJ2-2; D: TRBD1
DNA: TGCGCCAGCAGCCAGTCGAGGGGGCCGGGCACCGGGGAGCTGTTTTTT; CDR3: CASSQSRGPGTGELFF; V: TRBV4-3; size: NA; J: TRBJ2-2; D: TRBD1
DNA: TGTGCCAGTAGTATAGATGGAAGCTCGACAGCCCGAAGCGCCTATGGCTACACCTTC; CDR3: CASSIDGSSTARSAYGYTF; V: TRBV19; size: few; J: TRBJ1-2; D: NA
DNA: TGTGCCAGCAGCTTAGAGGGCTGGGACTCCGGGTGGGCTGAGCAGTTCTTC; CDR3: CASSLEGWDSGWAEQFF; V: TRBV11-2; size: NA; J: TRBJ2-1; D: NA
DNA: TGTGCCAGCAGCCACCCTAGCGGGAGAGGGGCAGATACGCAGTATTTT; CDR3: CASSHPSGRGADTQYF; V: TRBV7-9; size: NA; J: TRBJ2-3; D: TRBD2
DNA: TGTGCCAGCAGTTACACGACAGGGTATAACTATGGCTACACCTTC; CDR3: CASSYTTGYNYGYTF; V: TRBV6-5; size: once; J: TRBJ1-2; D: TRBD1
DNA: TGTGCCAGCAGTTATACTAGCGGGAGCTCCTACGAGCAGTACTTC; CDR3: CASSYTSGSSYEQYF; V: TRBV27; size: NA; J: TRBJ2-7; D: TRBD2
DNA: TGTGCCAGCAATGGGGCGAAGCGTGAAAAACTGTTTTTT; CDR3: CASNGAKREKLFF; V: TRBV28; size: NA; J: TRBJ1-4; D: NA
DNA: TGCGCCAGCAGCTTGCCCAAGGGGGGGACTGAAGCTTTCTTT; CDR3: CASSLPKGGTEAFF; V: TRBV5-1; size: NA; J: TRBJ1-1; D: NA
DNA: TGTGCCAGTAGTATTCCAGGGACTGGAAACACCATATATTTT; CDR3: CASSIPGTGNTIYF; V: TRBV19; size: NA; J: TRBJ1-3; D: NA